The 17 T cell receptor beta chains presented below share a single source sample, sequenced in a study of cytotoxic CD8 clonotypes in ibrutinib-treated CLL (dated by TCRdb to the early 2020s). Libraries were constructed by the immunoSEQ multiplex PCR assay. Drawn from immuneACCESS, this table holds only the in-frame rearrangements with V and J called that TCRdb kept. Clones are partly lost; checked studies trace under half to an unresolved V gene and leave the rest unexplained. In this sample the table shows just over 200,000 clones, about 75% of which occur a single time. The ten largest clones take up about 6.2% of the sample. Explained via the paper, the time point label denotes: 12 months on ibrutinib. Material: PBMCs, obtained after 12 months of ibrutinib treatment. These receptors originate from a human donor with chronic lymphocytic leukemia.

This clone was counted a few times. CDR3 sequence (DNA): TGTGCCAGCAGCCTGAGGACAGGGACGAATGAGCAGTTCTTC. Its protein product is CASSLRTGTNEQFF. The chain combines TRBV11-2 with TRBJ2-1, with 8 bases identical to TRBD1. Germline CDR1 SGHAT, CDR2 FQNNGV. Unmatched junction bases numbered 7, after V lost 5 bases and J lost 7 bases. The CDR3 runs to 14 residues. Full variable domain (outside the CDR3, taken from reference TRBV11-2 and TRBJ2-1): EAGVAQSPRYKIIEKRQSVAFWCNPISGHATLYWYQQILGQGPKLLIQFQNNGVVDDSQLPKDRFSAERLKGVDSTLKIQPAKLEDSAVYLCASSLRTGTNEQFFGPGTRLTVL.

This clone was seen just once. V and J are TRBV9 and TRBJ2-2, with TRBD2 matching over 8 bases. Trimming removed 4 bases from V and 1 base from J; junction bases left unmatched: 9. Germline V lookup: CDR1 SGDLS, CDR2 YYNGEE. This CDR3 contains 17 residues. In DNA form, the CDR3 reads TGTGCCAGCAGCTACAAGAGCGGGGGCCTGAACACCGGGGAGCTGTTTTTT. It yields the protein CASSYKSGGLNTGELFF.

This sequence joins TRBV29-1 and TRBJ1-1; D gene ambiguous. This CDR3 spans 14 amino acids. The V end lost 0 bases, the J end lost 1 base, and 9 bases lay between the germline ends. The germline V gene encodes CDR1 SQVTM and CDR2 ANQGSEA. CDR3 protein: CSVEDPGWNTEAFF. DNA for the CDR3: TGCAGCGTTGAAGATCCGGGCTGGAACACTGAAGCTTTCTTT.

Only a few counts were recorded for this clone. This same CDR3 is encoded by further DNA sequences in the sample. The CDR3 is CASSPRGNQPQHF. As DNA, the CDR3 is TGTGCCAGCAGCCCCCGGGGAAATCAGCCCCAGCATTTT. The J gene is TRBJ1-5, the V gene TRBV9; D is undetermined. The CDR3 covers 13 residues. Germline values: CDR1 SGDLS, CDR2 YYNGEE. The ends were cut back, 4 bases at V and 4 bases at J, with 9 bases in the middle.

This chain uses TRBV19 with TRBJ2-3, with D possibly called TRBD1 or TRBD2 (6 bases each). Between the trimmed V and J ends, which lost 7 bases and 6 bases, there was a span of 14 bases. Germline V gene lookup returns CDR1 LNHDA and CDR2 SQIVND (reference sequence). The CDR3 is 13 amino acids. CDR3 amino acids: CASNRGVVDTQYF. CDR3 DNA sequence: TGTGCCAGTAATAGGGGGGTAGTGGATACGCAGTATTTT.

The rearrangement joins TRBV9 to TRBJ2-2; D not certain. The germline V gene encodes CDR1 SGDLS and CDR2 YYNGEE. This CDR3 has 12 residues. V was pared by 3 bases and J by 7 bases, with 7 bases between. The CDR3 DNA sequence: TGTGCCAGCAGCGAGTACGTCGGGGAGCTGTTTTTT. Translating gives CASSEYVGELFF.

The chain couples TRBV25-1 to TRBJ1-4; D remains unclear. This CDR3 comprises 12 residues. Germline values: CDR1 MGHDK, CDR2 SYGVNS. V was trimmed by 7 bases and J by 5 bases, leaving 8 bases between them. The CDR3 nucleotides read TGTGCCAGCATCAGTTTGAATGAAAAACTGTTTTTT. Amino acids: CASISLNEKLFF.

V is TRBV29-1 and J is TRBJ2-1; 10 positions agree with TRBD2. CDR1 and CDR2 (germline): SQVTM, ANQGSEA. The CDR3 consists of 14 residues. The J segment lost 7 bases and the V segment lost 7 bases, leaving 10 bases of the junction unmatched. CDR3 sequence: CSARSGGQGNEQFF. The CDR3 DNA is TGCAGCGCTCGTAGCGGGGGGCAGGGGAATGAGCAGTTCTTC.

This chain joins TRBV6-6 and TRBJ1-4; TRBD1 agrees at 7 bases. CDR3 length: 15 residues. J lost 4 bases, V lost 6 bases, and 8 bases had no gene match. The germline CDR1 and CDR2 sequences are MNHNY and SVGAGI (reference sequence). This CDR3 is CASSFTGDLNEKLFF. In DNA form, the CDR3 reads TGTGCCAGCAGCTTCACAGGGGACCTTAATGAAAAACTGTTTTTT.

The chain joins TRBV11-2 to TRBJ2-7; 8 positions match TRBD2. Germline V gene sequence: CDR1 SGHAT, CDR2 FQNNGV. Trimming at V came to 3 bases and at J to 7 bases, leaving 5 bases not matched to a gene. This CDR3 contains 13 residues. The CDR3 loop reads CASSFGRGGEQYF. The DNA of the CDR3 is TGTGCCAGCAGCTTCGGACGCGGGGGGGAGCAGTACTTC. The whole variable domain, remainder taken from reference TRBV11-2 and TRBJ2-7, is EAGVAQSPRYKIIEKRQSVAFWCNPISGHATLYWYQQILGQGPKLLIQFQNNGVVDDSQLPKDRFSAERLKGVDSTLKIQPAKLEDSAVYLCASSFGRGGEQYFGPGTRLTVT.

This clone was seen only a few times. The chain carries TRBV28 and TRBJ1-5; TRBD1 aligns across 12 bases. J lost 6 bases, V lost 8 bases, and 11 bases had no gene match. This CDR3 region has 16 residues. CDR1 is MDHEN, CDR2 SYDVKM, per germline. The CDR3 sequence: CASLPRGQGAIQPQHF. Here the CDR3 DNA reads TGTGCCAGCCTACCTAGGGGACAGGGGGCGATTCAGCCCCAGCATTTT.

This clone was observed once. The chain links TRBV2 to TRBJ1-2, with 8 bases lining up with TRBD1. V lost 3 bases, J lost 0 bases, and 9 bases stayed unmatched. Germline assignment: CDR1 SNHLY and CDR2 FYNNEI. This CDR3 has 17 residues. CDR3 DNA: TGTGCCAGCAGTGAGGCAGGGGGCCTCCCAGCTAACTATGGCTACACCTTC. Protein sequence: CASSEAGGLPANYGYTF. The full variable domain, with the rest looked up from reference TRBV2 and TRBJ1-2, is EPEVTQTPSHQVTQMGQEVILRCVPISNHLYFYWYRQILGQKVEFLVSFYNNEISEKSEIFDDQFSVERPDGSNFTLKIRSTKLEDSAMYFCASSEAGGLPANYGYTFGSGTRLTVV.

The chain employs TRBV7-9 and TRBJ2-7, with 8 bases aligning to TRBD2. V was clipped by 7 bases and J by 4 bases; unmatched bases: 12. CDR1 and CDR2 (germline): SEHNR, FQNEAQ (reference sequence). The CDR3 runs 15 residues. The CDR3 sequence is CASTGNREGRYEQYF. CDR3 coding DNA: TGTGCCAGCACAGGGAATCGGGAGGGCCGGTACGAGCAGTACTTC.

This chain links TRBV7-8 with TRBJ1-1, with D unresolved. V lost 0 bases to trimming and J lost 2 bases, with 13 bases between them. CDR1 is SGHVS, CDR2 FQNEAQ, per germline. CDR3 length equals 16 residues. DNA for the CDR3: TGTGCCAGCAGCTTAGCAGCAAACGGACTAAACACTGAAGCTTTCTTT. Protein product: CASSLAANGLNTEAFF.

This chain links TRBV5-4 with TRBJ2-4; no firm D call. The CDR3 loop spans 12 amino acids. Trimming stripped 3 bases from V and 1 base from J, with 2 bases between. Germline values: CDR1 SGHNT, CDR2 YYREEE (reference sequence). CDR3 sequence: CASSSAKNIQYF. CDR3 sequence (DNA): TGTGCCAGCAGCTCCGCCAAAAACATTCAGTACTTC.

The chain recombines TRBV27 with TRBJ2-1; TRBD2 might be the D (5 bases). Germline CDR1 MNHEY, CDR2 SMNVEV (reference sequence). The CDR3 is made up of 13 amino acids. Deletions cut 3 bases from V and 6 bases from J, with 9 bases between. The CDR3 nucleotides read TGTGCCAGCAGTTTGTTAGCGACCAATGAGCAGTTCTTC. Its protein is CASSLLATNEQFF.

This clone was seen a few times. The chain joins TRBV9 to TRBJ2-7, with 12 bases fitting TRBD1. Germline V lookup: CDR1 SGDLS, CDR2 YYNGEE. Trimming removed 4 bases from V and 4 bases from J; junction bases left unmatched: 6. The CDR3 extends over 15 amino acids. CDR3 in DNA: TGTGCCAGCAGCCCCGGGACAGGGGGCCAATACGAGCAGTACTTC. This codes for CASSPGTGGQYEQYF.